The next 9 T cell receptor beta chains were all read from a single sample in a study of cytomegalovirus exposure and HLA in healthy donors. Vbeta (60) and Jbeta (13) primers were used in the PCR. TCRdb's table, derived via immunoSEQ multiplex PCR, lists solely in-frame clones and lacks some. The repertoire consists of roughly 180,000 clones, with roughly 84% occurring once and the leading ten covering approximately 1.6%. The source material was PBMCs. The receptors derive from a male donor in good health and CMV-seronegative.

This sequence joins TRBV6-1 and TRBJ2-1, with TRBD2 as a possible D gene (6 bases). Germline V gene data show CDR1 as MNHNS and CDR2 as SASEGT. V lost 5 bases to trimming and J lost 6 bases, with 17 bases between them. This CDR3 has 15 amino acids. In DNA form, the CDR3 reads TGTGCCAGCAGTCCGTGGGGGGTCCAAGCCAATGAGCAGTTCTTC. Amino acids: CASSPWGVQANEQFF.

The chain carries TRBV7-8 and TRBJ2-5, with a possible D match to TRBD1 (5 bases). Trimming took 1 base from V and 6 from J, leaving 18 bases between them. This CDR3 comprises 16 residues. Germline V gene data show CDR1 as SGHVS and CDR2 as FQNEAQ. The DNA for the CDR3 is TGTGCCAGCAGCTTAGGGGGCTCACGGGTTTGGAAGACCCAGTACTTC. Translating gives CASSLGGSRVWKTQYF.

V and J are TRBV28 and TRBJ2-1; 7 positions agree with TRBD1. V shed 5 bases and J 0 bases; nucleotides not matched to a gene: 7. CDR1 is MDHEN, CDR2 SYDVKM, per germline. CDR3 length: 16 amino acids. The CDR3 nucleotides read TGTGCCAGCAGTCCTCCACAGGGGTCCTCCTACAATGAGCAGTTCTTC. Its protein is CASSPPQGSSYNEQFF.

The CDR3 DNA reads TGTGCCAGCAGTTCCGTAGCGGGGAGCACAGATACGCAGTATTTT. Amino acids: CASSSVAGSTDTQYF. The V call is TRBV6-1, the J call TRBJ2-3, with 8 bases that match TRBD2. This CDR3 region has 15 residues. Germline CDR1 is MNHNS and CDR2 is SASEGT. V lost 5 bases, J lost 0 bases, and 4 bases stayed unmatched.

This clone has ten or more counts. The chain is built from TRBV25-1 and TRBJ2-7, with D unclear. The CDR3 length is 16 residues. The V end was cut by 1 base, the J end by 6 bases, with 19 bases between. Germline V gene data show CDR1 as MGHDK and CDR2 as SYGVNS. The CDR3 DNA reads TGTGCCAGCAGTGAATTGATGGAGACCGGCGCGAGCGAGCAGTACTTC. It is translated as CASSELMETGASEQYF.

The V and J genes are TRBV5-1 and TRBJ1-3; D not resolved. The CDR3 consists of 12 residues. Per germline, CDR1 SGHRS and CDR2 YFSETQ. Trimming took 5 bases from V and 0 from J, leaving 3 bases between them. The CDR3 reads CASRYSGNTIYF. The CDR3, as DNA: TGCGCCAGCAGGTACTCTGGAAACACCATATATTTT.

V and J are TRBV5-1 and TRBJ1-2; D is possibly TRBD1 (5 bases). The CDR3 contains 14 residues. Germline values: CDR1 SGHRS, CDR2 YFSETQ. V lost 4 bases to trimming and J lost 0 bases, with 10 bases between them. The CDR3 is CASSETGANYGYTF. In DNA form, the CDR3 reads TGCGCCAGCAGCGAAACAGGAGCTAACTATGGCTACACCTTC.

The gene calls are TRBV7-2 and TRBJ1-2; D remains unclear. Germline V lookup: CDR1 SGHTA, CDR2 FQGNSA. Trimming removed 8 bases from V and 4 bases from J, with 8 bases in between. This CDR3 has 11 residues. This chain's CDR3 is CASGRGYGYTF. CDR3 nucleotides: TGTGCCAGCGGACGGGGCTATGGCTACACCTTC.

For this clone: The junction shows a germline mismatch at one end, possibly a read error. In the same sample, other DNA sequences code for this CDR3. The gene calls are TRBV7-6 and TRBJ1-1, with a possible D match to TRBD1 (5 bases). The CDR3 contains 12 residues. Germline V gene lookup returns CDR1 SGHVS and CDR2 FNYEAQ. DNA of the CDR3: TGTGCCAGCAGTACCCAGGGTGGCGAAGCCTTCTTT. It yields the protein CASSTQGGEAFF.